This T cell receptor beta chain was observed in a study of T cell repertoires in ileal Crohn's disease. Across the study: Median disease duration was around eight years; about 37% smoked at surgery.

CDR1 MNHNS and CDR2 SASEGT come from the germline V gene. The V end lost 3 bases, the J end lost 6 bases, and 12 bases lay between the germline ends. CDR3 size: 14 residues. Patients were adults with ileal or ileocolonic Crohn's disease needing resection. Using immunoSEQ multiplex PCR, the repertoire was profiled, and TCRdb retains in-frame clones only, with some absent. The data hold some 27,000 clones, with 80% observed a single time. A word on this clone: Antigen unknown.

General study points: Compared with non-smokers, active smokers at surgery showed more clonal expansions.

The sequenced sample was ileal tissue. The origin of this receptor is an adult with Crohn's disease. The chain uses TRBV6-1 and TRBJ2-1; possible D gene TRBD2, 5 bases. CDR3 sequence reads: CASSDPARANEQFF. The CDR3 nucleotides read TGTGCCAGCAGTGACCCGGCGAGGGCCAATGAGCAGTTCTTC.